Following are 6 T cell receptor beta chains from one sample sequenced in a study of blood T cells in healthy people across ages. For the second PCR, which ran for roughly 6 to 12 cycles, a sample-barcoded 5' primer and a J-beta primer mix were used. One entry per CDR3 protein results from TCRdb running MiXCR on the 5' RACE reads. There are hundreds of thousands of distinct CDR3 sequences in the sample; about 40% occur only once, and approximately 22% lies in the top ten. The sample taken for sequencing was blood. These receptor sequences come from a woman aged 60 to 75 in good health.

The chain uses TRBV7-2 and TRBJ2-5; 12 bases agree with TRBD1. The trim removed 5 bases at V and 5 bases at J, leaving 12 bases unmatched. The CDR3 has 17 amino acids. The germline V gene encodes CDR1 SGHTA and CDR2 FQGNSA. CDR3 loop: CASSHLGGTGGWETQYF. The CDR3 DNA reads as TGTGCCAGCAGCCACTTAGGGGGGACAGGGGGCTGGGAGACCCAGTACTTC.

This clonotype was seen more than once but under ten times. This chain uses TRBV12-3 or TRBV12-4 with TRBJ1-1, with 8 bases aligning to TRBD1. The V and J ends lost 5 bases and 4 bases, in that order; junction bases with no gene match: 3. This CDR3 contains 13 residues. CDR3 sequence: CASSVDRGTEAFF. CDR3 nucleotides: TGTGCCAGCAGTGTAGACAGGGGCACTGAAGCTTTCTTT.

The genes are TRBV20-1 and TRBJ2-1; 8 bases fit TRBD1. This CDR3 is built from 15 residues. Trimming at V came to 5 bases and at J to 1 base, leaving 7 bases not matched to a gene. Germline loops: CDR1 DFQATT, CDR2 SNEGSKA (reference sequence). DNA of the CDR3: TGCAGTGCTGCCAGGGGGCCTTTTTCCTACAATGAGCAGTTCTTC. Protein product: CSAARGPFSYNEQFF.

The rearrangement joins TRBV28 to TRBJ2-3; maybe TRBD1 (6 bases). The CDR3 spans 15 residues. Per germline, CDR1 MDHEN and CDR2 SYDVKM. Trimming shortened V by 6 bases and J by 0 bases, and 13 bases separated the two germline ends. CDR3 nucleotide sequence: TGTGCCAGCAGACCTAGGGGGATAAGCACAGATACGCAGTATTTT. Translating it yields CASRPRGISTDTQYF.

This clonotype has a handful of counts. The chain uses TRBV3-1 and TRBJ2-1; D is ambiguous. This CDR3 contains 16 residues. V shed 0 bases and J shed 6 bases, with 15 bases lying between them. The germline gives CDR1 LGHDT, CDR2 YNNKEL (reference sequence). The CDR3 coding sequence is TGTGCCAGCAGCCAAGATCGACTGAAGGGCCCCAATGAGCAGTTCTTC. Its protein product is CASSQDRLKGPNEQFF.

The V call is TRBV6-2 or TRBV6-3, the J call TRBJ2-3; D gene uncertain. V was pared by 5 bases and J by 0 bases, with 9 bases between. There are 14 residues in the CDR3. CDR1 and CDR2 from the germline V gene are MNHEY and SVGEGT. DNA of the CDR3: TGTGCCAGCAGTCGACCCCTAAGCACAGATACGCAGTATTTT. Amino acids: CASSRPLSTDTQYF.